This T cell receptor beta chain was captured by sequencing in a study of T cell repertoires in cytomegalovirus infection. Study information: Alongside well-studied HLA-B-restricted CMV epitopes, recently identified HLA-C-restricted CMV epitopes were also used. Shared public TCR beta signatures pointed to both CMV infection and a matching HLA type.

TCRdb re-called the reads with MiXCR, one entry per CDR3 protein. The data contain just under 500,000 distinct CDR3 sequences, roughly a third of them seen just once; the ten biggest clones take up 15% to 20%. With 2 bases removed from V and 6 bases from J, the gap between germline ends came to 15 bases. Germline V gene data show CDR1 as SGHKS and CDR2 as YYEKEE (reference sequence). This CDR3 comprises 15 residues. Study observations and caveats: Frequencies of public TCR beta families were cumulated, and this identified carriers of CMV plus the relevant HLA.

This clonotype was counted a few times. Its antigen is not identified. The source of this sequence is a human donor in good health (CMV status not recorded). Some clones in this sample may be carry-over from other donors' samples. This chain links TRBV5-5 with TRBJ2-1; D assignment may be TRBD1 or TRBD2 (5 bases each). The sample here was cultured PBMCs, taken from culture after CMV antigen stimulation. The chain's CDR3 is CASSFLRDRRNEQFF. The CDR3 nucleotides are TGTGCCAGCAGCTTCCTCCGGGACCGGCGCAATGAGCAGTTCTTC.